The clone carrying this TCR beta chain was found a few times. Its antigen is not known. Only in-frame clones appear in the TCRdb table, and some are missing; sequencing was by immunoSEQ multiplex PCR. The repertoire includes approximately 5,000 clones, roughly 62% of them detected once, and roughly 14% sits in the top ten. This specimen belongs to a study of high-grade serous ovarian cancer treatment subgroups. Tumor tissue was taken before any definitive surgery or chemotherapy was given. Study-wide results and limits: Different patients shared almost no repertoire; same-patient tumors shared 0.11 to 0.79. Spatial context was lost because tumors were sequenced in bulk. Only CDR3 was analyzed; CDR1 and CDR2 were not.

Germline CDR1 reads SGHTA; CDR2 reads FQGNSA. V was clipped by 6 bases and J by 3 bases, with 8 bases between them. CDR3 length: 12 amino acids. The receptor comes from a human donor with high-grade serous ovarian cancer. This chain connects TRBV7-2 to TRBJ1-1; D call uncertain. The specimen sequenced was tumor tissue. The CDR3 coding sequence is TGTGCCAGCAGGCGGGCCTACACTGAAGCTTTCTTT. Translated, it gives CASRRAYTEAFF.